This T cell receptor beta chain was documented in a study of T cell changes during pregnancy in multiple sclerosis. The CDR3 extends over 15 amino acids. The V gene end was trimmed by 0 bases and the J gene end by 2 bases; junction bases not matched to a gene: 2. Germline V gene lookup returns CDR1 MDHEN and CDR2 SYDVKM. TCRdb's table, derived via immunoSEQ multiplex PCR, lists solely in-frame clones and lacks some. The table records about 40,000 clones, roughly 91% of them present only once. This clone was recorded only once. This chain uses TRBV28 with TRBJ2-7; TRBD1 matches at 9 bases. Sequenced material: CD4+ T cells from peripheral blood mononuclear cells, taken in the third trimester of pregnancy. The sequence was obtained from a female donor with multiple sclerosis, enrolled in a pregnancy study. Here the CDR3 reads CASSLWTGGTYEQYF. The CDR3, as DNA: TGTGCCAGCAGTTTATGGACAGGGGGGACCTACGAGCAGTACTTC.